A selection of T cell receptor beta chains follows, all from one sample in a study of cytomegalovirus exposure and HLA in healthy donors. Sequenced by immunoSEQ multiplex PCR; TCRdb stores in-frame clones only, minus some. In the table there are 130,000 to 150,000 clones, approximately 71% of which are singletons. The sequenced sample consisted of PBMCs. These receptor sequences come from a woman aged 50 to 60 in good health and CMV-seronegative. Both conserved end residues are part of each CDR3. The D gene is left open where the match is weak. Only part of the rows carry a size: once, few, many, or a class if the clone is expanded.

clone_size | j_call | v_call | d_call | cdr3_nt | cdr3_aa
few | TRBJ1-2 | TRBV29-1 | TRBD1 | TGCAGCGTCCAACAAGACAGGGTACTTTGGGCCGACTATGGCTACACCTTC | CSVQQDRVLWADYGYTF
once | TRBJ2-7 | TRBV7-9 | - | TGTGCCAGCAGCCCAGGCTACAGAAAGAACTACGAGCAGTACTTC | CASSPGYRKNYEQYF
- | TRBJ2-7 | TRBV7-2 | TRBD1 | TGTGCCAGCAGCCGGACGACAGGGTATTATAACGAGCAGTACTTC | CASSRTTGYYNEQYF
once | TRBJ1-6 | TRBV6-5 | - | TGTGCCAGCAGAGCAGGGTCAACACCCCTCCACTTT | CASRAGSTPLHF
- | TRBJ2-7 | TRBV7-3 | TRBD2 | TGTGCCAGCAGCTTAATCGGGGGGTCGGGCGAGCAGTACTTC | CASSLIGGSGEQYF
- | TRBJ1-1 | TRBV7-3 | - | TGTGCCAGCAGCTTAGAGAGCAACACTGAAGCTTTCTTT | CASSLESNTEAFF
few | TRBJ2-7 | TRBV29-1 | TRBD2 | TGCAGCGTGCGCGGGGGGCGGAACGCCTACGAGCAGTACTTC | CSVRGGRNAYEQYF
- | TRBJ2-3 | TRBV4-2 | TRBD2 | TGTGCCAGCAGCCAGGAGGTTTGGGGGACTAGCTCAGATACGCAGTATTTT | CASSQEVWGTSSDTQYF
- | TRBJ2-3 | TRBV15 | - | TGTGCCACCAGCAGAGGAGGAAGCACAGATACGCAGTATTTT | CATSRGGSTDTQYF
- | TRBJ2-3 | TRBV18 | TRBD2 | TGTGCCAGCTTCCCAGGGACTAGCGGGGGGCCAGATACGCAGTATTTT | CASFPGTSGGPDTQYF
- | TRBJ1-1 | TRBV7-9 | - | TGTGCCAGCAGCCTACAGAGAACTGAAGCTTTCTTT | CASSLQRTEAFF
- | TRBJ2-7 | TRBV4-2 | TRBD2 | TGTGCCAGCAGCCAAGCCCAGGCAGCTTATCCAACTAGCGGGGGGGCCTACGAGCAGTACTTC | CASSQAQAAYPTSGGAYEQYF
once | TRBJ1-4 | TRBV7-9 | - | TGTGCCAGCAGCTTATTCAGGGGTGAAAAACTGTTTTTT | CASSLFRGEKLFF
- | TRBJ1-1 | TRBV5-1 | TRBD1 | TGCGCCAGCAGCTTCTCTCAGGGGGCCAACACTGAAGCTTTCTTT | CASSFSQGANTEAFF